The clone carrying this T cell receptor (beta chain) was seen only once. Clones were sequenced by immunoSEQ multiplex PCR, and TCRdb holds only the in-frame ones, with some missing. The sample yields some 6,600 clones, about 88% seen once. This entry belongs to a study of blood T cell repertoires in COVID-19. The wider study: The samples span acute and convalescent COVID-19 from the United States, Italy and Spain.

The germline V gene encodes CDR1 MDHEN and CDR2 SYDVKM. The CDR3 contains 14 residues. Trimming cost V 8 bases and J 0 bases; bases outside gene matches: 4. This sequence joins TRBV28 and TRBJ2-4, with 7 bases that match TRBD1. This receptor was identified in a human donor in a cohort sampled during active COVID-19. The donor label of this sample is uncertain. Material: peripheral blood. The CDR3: CASGSGGAKNIQYF. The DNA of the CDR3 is TGTGCCAGCGGCTCAGGGGGAGCCAAAAACATTCAGTACTTC.